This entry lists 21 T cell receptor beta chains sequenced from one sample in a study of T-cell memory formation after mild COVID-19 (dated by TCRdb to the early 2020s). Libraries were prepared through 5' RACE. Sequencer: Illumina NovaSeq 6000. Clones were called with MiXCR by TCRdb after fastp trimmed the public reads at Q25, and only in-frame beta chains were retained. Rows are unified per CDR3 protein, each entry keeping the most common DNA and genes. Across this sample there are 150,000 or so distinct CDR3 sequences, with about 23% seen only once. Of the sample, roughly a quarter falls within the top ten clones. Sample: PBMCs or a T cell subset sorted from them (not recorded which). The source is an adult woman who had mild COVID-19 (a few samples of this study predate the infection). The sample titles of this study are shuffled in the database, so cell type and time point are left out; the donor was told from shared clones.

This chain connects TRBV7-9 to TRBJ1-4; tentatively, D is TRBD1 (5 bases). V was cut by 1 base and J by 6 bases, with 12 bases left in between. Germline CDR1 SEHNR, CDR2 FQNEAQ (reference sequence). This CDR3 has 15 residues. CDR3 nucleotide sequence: TGTGCCAGCAGCTTAGTCGGCGGGGGAGATGAAAAACTGTTTTTT. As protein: CASSLVGGGDEKLFF.

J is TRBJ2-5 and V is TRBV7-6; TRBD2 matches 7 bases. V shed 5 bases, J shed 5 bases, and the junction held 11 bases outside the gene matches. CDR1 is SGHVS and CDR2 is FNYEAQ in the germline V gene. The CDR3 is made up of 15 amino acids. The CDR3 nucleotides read TGTGCCAGCAGCACACGGCGGGGGAATTGGGAGACCCAGTACTTC. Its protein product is CASSTRRGNWETQYF.

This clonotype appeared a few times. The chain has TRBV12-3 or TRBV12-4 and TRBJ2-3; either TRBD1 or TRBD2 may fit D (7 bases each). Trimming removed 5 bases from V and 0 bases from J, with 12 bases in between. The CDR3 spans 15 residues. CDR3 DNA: TGTGCCAGCAGTCCAGGGGGGGATAGCACAGATACGCAGTATTTT. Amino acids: CASSPGGDSTDTQYF.

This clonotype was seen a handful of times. The CDR3 nucleotides read TGTGCCAGCAGCTCGACAGGGGAGACCCAGTACTTC. As protein: CASSSTGETQYF. The chain employs TRBV7-9 and TRBJ2-5; 7 positions agree with TRBD1. Germline V gene lookup returns CDR1 SEHNR and CDR2 FQNEAQ (reference sequence). Unmatched junction bases numbered 1, after V lost 4 bases and J lost 5 bases. This CDR3 is built from 12 residues.

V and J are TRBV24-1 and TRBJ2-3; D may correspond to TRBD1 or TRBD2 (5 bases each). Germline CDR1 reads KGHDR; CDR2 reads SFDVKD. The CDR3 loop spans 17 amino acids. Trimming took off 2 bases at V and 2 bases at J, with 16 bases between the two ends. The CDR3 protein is CATSDWGIPGLTDTQYF. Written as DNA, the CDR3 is TGTGCCACCAGTGATTGGGGCATACCCGGACTCACAGATACGCAGTATTTT.

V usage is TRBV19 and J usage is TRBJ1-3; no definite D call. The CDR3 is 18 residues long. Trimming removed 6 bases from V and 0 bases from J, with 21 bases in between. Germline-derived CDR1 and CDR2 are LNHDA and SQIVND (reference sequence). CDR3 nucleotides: TGTGCCAGTAGCCTTACGCCTCTGTCCACGAGCTCTGGAAACACCATATATTTT. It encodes CASSLTPLSTSSGNTIYF.

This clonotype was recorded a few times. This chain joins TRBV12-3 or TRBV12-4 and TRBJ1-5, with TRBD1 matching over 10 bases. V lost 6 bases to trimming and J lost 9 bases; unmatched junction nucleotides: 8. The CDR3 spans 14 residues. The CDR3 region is CASSPGQGGVPQHF. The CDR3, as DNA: TGTGCCAGCAGCCCCGGACAGGGGGGCGTGCCCCAGCATTTT.

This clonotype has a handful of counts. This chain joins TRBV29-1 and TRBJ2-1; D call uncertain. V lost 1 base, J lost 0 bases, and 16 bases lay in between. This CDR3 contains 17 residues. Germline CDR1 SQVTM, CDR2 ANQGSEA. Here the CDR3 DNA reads TGCAGCGTTGAAGCGGGTGACATGGGCGGCTCCTACAATGAGCAGTTCTTC. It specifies CSVEAGDMGGSYNEQFF.

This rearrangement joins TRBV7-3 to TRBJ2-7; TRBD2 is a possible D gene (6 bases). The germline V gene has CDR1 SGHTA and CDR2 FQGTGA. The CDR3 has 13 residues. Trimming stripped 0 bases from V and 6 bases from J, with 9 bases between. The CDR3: CASSLTLGSEQYF. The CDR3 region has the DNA TGTGCCAGCAGCTTAACGCTCGGGAGCGAGCAGTACTTC.

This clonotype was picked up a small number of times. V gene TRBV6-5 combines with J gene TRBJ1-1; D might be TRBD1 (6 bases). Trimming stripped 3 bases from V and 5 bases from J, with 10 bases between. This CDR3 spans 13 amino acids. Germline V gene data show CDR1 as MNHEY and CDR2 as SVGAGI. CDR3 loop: CASSYTGRTEAFF. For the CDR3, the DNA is TGTGCCAGCAGTTATACAGGGCGGACTGAAGCTTTCTTT.

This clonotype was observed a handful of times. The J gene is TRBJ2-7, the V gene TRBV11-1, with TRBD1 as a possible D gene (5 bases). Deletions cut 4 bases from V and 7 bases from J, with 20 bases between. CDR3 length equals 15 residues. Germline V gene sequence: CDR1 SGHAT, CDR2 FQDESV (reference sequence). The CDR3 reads CASSYMLGAEIEQYF. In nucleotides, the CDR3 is TGTGCCAGCAGCTACATGTTAGGGGCAGAGATTGAGCAGTACTTC.

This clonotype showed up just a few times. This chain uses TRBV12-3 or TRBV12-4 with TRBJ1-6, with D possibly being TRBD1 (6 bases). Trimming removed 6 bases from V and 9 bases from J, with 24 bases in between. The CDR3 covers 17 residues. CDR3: CASSPLGVGAGSSPLHF. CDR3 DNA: TGTGCCAGCAGCCCCCTCGGCGTGGGGGCCGGATCTTCACCCCTCCACTTT.

The CDR3 DNA follows: TGTGCCAGCAGCGCGCACAGGGACACTGAAGCTTTCTTT. Residues: CASSAHRDTEAFF. The chain uses TRBV9 and TRBJ1-1; tentatively, D is TRBD1 (6 bases). Deletions cut 3 bases from V and 3 bases from J, with 9 bases between. This CDR3 is 13 amino acids long. Germline V lookup: CDR1 SGDLS, CDR2 YYNGEE.

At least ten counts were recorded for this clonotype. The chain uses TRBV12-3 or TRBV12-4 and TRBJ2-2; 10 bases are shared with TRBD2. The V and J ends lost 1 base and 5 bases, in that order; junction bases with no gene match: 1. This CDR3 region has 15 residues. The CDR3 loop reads CASSLGTSGTGELFF. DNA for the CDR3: TGTGCCAGCAGTTTAGGGACTAGCGGAACCGGGGAGCTGTTTTTT.

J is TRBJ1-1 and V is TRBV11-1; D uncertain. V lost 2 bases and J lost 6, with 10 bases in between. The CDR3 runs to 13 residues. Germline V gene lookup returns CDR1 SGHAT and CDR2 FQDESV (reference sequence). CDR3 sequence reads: CASSLWLGAEAFF. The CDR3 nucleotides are TGTGCCAGCAGCTTATGGTTGGGCGCTGAAGCTTTCTTT.

The CDR3 sequence is CASRTGEGIEQFF. The CDR3 DNA sequence: TGTGCCAGCAGGACCGGAGAGGGGATTGAGCAGTTCTTC. J is TRBJ2-1 and V is TRBV7-9, with D perhaps given as TRBD1 or TRBD2 (5 bases each). The length of the CDR3 is 13 residues. V was cut by 6 bases and J by 9 bases, with 15 bases left in between. Germline lookup yields CDR1 SEHNR and CDR2 FQNEAQ (reference sequence).

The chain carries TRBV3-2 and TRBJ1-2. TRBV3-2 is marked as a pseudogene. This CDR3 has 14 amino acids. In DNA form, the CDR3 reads TGTGCCAGCAGGCCGCGTCTAAAGTACTATGGCTACACCTTC. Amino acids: CASRPRLKYYGYTF.

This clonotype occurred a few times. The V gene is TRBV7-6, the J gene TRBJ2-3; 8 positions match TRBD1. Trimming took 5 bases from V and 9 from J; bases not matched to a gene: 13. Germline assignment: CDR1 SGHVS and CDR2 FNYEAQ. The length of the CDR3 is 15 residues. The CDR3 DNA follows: TGTGCCAGCAGCACCGGACAGGGCCCCGGAGAGACGCAGTATTTT. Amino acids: CASSTGQGPGETQYF.

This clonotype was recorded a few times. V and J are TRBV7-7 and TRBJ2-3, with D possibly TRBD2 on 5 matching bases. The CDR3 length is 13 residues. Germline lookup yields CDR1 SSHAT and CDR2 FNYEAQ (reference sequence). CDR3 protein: CAVWAGKGDTQYF. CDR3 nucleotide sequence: TGTGCTGTCTGGGCGGGTAAAGGAGATACGCAGTATTTT.

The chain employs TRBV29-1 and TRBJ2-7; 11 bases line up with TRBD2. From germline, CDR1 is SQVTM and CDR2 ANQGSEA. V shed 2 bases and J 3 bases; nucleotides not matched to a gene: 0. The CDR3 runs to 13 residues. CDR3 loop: CSVETSGSYEQYF. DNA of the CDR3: TGCAGCGTTGAAACTAGCGGGAGCTACGAGCAGTACTTC.

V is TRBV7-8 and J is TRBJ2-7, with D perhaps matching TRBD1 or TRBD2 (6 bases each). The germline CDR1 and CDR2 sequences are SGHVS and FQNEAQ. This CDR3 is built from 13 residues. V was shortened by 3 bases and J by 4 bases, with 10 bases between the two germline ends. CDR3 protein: CASSFGGGYEQYF. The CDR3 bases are TGTGCCAGCAGCTTCGGGGGCGGATACGAGCAGTACTTC.